A selection of T cell receptor beta chains follows, all from one sample in a study of CD8 T cells in ankylosing spondylitis. In TCRdb, the 5' RACE reads were re-called with MiXCR into one record per CDR3 protein. The sample lists fewer than 650,000 distinct CDR3 sequences, roughly an eighth occurring once. What was sequenced was blood, either unsorted or a sorted T cell fraction (not recorded which). Every receptor here comes from a male donor with ankylosing spondylitis. CDR3s include the opening cysteine and the closing phenylalanine or tryptophan. D genes are given only for firm matches. Clone size is given for some rows only: seen once, a few or many times, or a class if the clone is expanded.

TRBV20-1,few,TRBD2,TRBJ2-5,CSARVRGLGGQYF,TGCAGTGCTAGGGTCCGGGGACTAGGGGGCCAGTACTTC
TRBV20-1,.,.,TRBJ2-7,CSAPGLRASGEQYF,TGCAGTGCTCCCGGGCTTAGAGCTTCTGGCGAGCAGTACTTC
TRBV9,.,.,TRBJ2-3,CASSVALRTGSTDTQYF,TGTGCCAGCAGCGTCGCCCTTAGGACGGGGAGCACAGATACGCAGTATTTT
TRBV11-2,many,.,TRBJ1-2,CASSLQNYGYTF,TGTGCCAGCAGCTTACAGAATTATGGCTACACCTTC
TRBV12-3/TRBV12-4,many,TRBD1,TRBJ1-2,CASRGTGDFRGYTF,TGTGCCAGCAGGGGGACAGGGGATTTTCGTGGCTACACCTTC
TRBV20-1,few,.,TRBJ2-1,CSATSSYGDEQFF,TGCAGTGCCACCTCTAGCTACGGCGATGAGCAGTTCTTC
TRBV5-6,few,.,TRBJ2-2,CASSFKPTGELFF,TGTGCCAGCAGCTTTAAGCCCACCGGGGAGCTGTTTTTT
TRBV20-1,.,.,TRBJ1-6,CSAPADSDSPLHF,TGCAGTGCCCCAGCAGACTCCGATTCACCCCTCCACTTT
TRBV7-2,.,.,TRBJ2-3,CASSSGQIGTDTQYF,TGTGCCAGCAGCTCCGGACAGATCGGCACAGATACGCAGTATTTT
TRBV12-3/TRBV12-4,few,.,TRBJ1-1,CASTPWVNTEAFF,TGTGCCAGCACCCCGTGGGTGAACACTGAAGCTTTCTTT
TRBV30,few,.,TRBJ2-5,CAWSFGRLQETQYF,TGTGCCTGGAGCTTTGGGCGGCTCCAAGAGACCCAGTACTTC
TRBV19,.,TRBD1,TRBJ1-1,CATLGQGINTEAFF,TGTGCCACCCTAGGACAGGGAATAAACACTGAAGCTTTCTTT
TRBV12-3/TRBV12-4,many,.,TRBJ2-3,CASRTVDTQYF,TGTGCCAGTAGGACGGTAGATACGCAGTATTTT